Detailed here is one T cell receptor beta chain. The CDR3 is 13 amino acids. The ends were cut back, 4 bases at V and 0 bases at J, with 6 bases in the middle. Per the germline V gene, CDR1 is MNHEY and CDR2 is SMNVEV (reference sequence). The data are from a study of blood T cell repertoires in COVID-19. Turning to the study itself: The samples span acute and convalescent COVID-19 from the United States, Italy and Spain. PBMCs, B-cell-depleted T cells, or T cells were the source of the cDNA or gDNA that made up the material.

Source study methods: Reference gene primer amplification in the assay estimated nucleated cell counts. Using immunoSEQ multiplex PCR, the repertoire was profiled, and TCRdb retains in-frame clones only, with some absent. V and J calls plus clone size are reproduced from that table; the DNA served to infer D and trimming. The data show 30,000 to 40,000 clones, more than 75% seen once. Sequenced sample: peripheral blood. The source is a man in his 70s with acute or convalescent COVID-19. V is TRBV27 and J is TRBJ1-1; no clear D gene. The CDR3 protein is CASSSELNTEAFF. In DNA form, the CDR3 reads TGTGCCAGCAGTTCCGAGTTGAACACTGAAGCTTTCTTT.